The rows below give T cell receptor beta chains drawn from one sample of a study of glioma-infiltrating T cells after dendritic cell vaccination. Profiling relied on immunoSEQ multiplex PCR, and the TCRdb table lists in-frame clones only, not all of them. The sample carries 91,000 or so clones, roughly 80% recorded once. Specimen: blood, collected after dendritic cell vaccination. The source of these receptors is a human donor with glioblastoma. Each CDR3 is given without its conserved first and last residue. Size is stated for part of the rows, as once, few or many counts, or as a class when the clone is expanded.

13	.	TRBV10-3	TRBJ1-1	AITMTGVMNTEAF
11	.	TRBV4-1	TRBJ1-2	ASSGQGNYGYT
15	.	TRBV27	TRBJ2-3	ASSLPGQGSRTDTQY
10	.	TRBV6-5	TRBJ1-6	ASSRLNSPLH
13	.	TRBV4-1	TRBJ1-1	ASSRSWGGSTEAF
13	.	TRBV7-9	TRBJ2-1	ASSELAGVVYEQF
11	few	TRBV6-1	TRBJ2-7	ASSEDWGDEQY
15	.	TRBV9	TRBJ2-1	ASSVASGGSPYNEQF
14	.	TRBV9	TRBJ2-5	ASSVDIWGGQETQY
13	.	TRBV6-1	TRBJ1-2	ASSETPGQNYGYT
13	.	TRBV6-5	TRBJ1-3	ASTQSDRAGNTIY
16	few	TRBV11-1	TRBJ2-3	ASSLVFFGASGTDTQY
15	.	TRBV11-2	TRBJ2-3	ASSKNVVGGRSDTQY
12	.	TRBV13	TRBJ1-3	ASSFRQGGNTIY
13	.	TRBV5-4	TRBJ2-1	ASRGGPNSYNEQF
11	.	TRBV5-8	TRBJ1-2	ASRVRTLYGYT
15	.	TRBV5-1	TRBJ2-1	ASSSRLAGEKNNEQF
13	.	TRBV18	TRBJ1-1	ASSPLGVRDTEAF
14	.	TRBV7-8	TRBJ2-1	ASSPPARGGRNEQF
10	few	TRBV2	TRBJ1-2	ASSLGGYGYT
14	once	TRBV5-4	TRBJ1-1	ASSLGRGGMNTEAF
13	.	TRBV30	TRBJ1-4	AWSVRGRVDEKLF
14	.	TRBV5-4	TRBJ1-1	ASSSGTGQRNTEAF
11	.	TRBV27	TRBJ1-4	ASSLRVREKLF
12	.	TRBV5-4	TRBJ2-1	ASSLGGHYNEQF
10	.	TRBV5-4	TRBJ1-1	ASSRQGKGAF
15	.	TRBV11-2	TRBJ2-7	ASSLGGGGAASYEQY
14	few	TRBV19	TRBJ2-1	ASKRTGTSGYNEQF
11	.	TRBV7-9	TRBJ2-7	ASSPMSSYEQY
13	.	TRBV19	TRBJ2-3	ASRLLAGAADTQY
14	.	TRBV7-2	TRBJ1-4	ASSRGTHATNEKLF
13	.	TRBV7-9	TRBJ1-1	ASSLPTGVASEAF
14	few	TRBV2	TRBJ2-5	ASSVGGLVSGETQY